This paragraph covers one T cell receptor (beta chain) sequence. Its antigen is unknown. The germline gives CDR1 MDHEN, CDR2 SYDVKM. V lost 4 bases to trimming and J lost 3 bases, with 15 bases between them. The CDR3 length is 15 residues. The data were obtained in a study of T cell repertoires in cytomegalovirus infection. Study information: Indications came from public TCR beta signatures; they pointed to CMV infection and to a matching HLA type. Regarding the study as a whole: HLA-C-restricted CMV clonotypes gave the most frequent clonotype in two of eight donors.

TCRdb re-called the reads with MiXCR, one entry per CDR3 protein. The data show some 600,000 distinct CDR3 sequences, approximately 24% seen once. The receptor comes from a human donor in good health (CMV status not recorded). Some clones in this sample may be carry-over from other donors' samples. Input material: CD8+ T cells from PBMCs. The rearrangement joins TRBV28 to TRBJ1-2; D gene uncertain. CDR3 DNA: TGTGCCAGCAGTTCCGAAGAGGGCCGGTACTATGGCTACACCTTC. Its translation is CASSSEEGRYYGYTF.